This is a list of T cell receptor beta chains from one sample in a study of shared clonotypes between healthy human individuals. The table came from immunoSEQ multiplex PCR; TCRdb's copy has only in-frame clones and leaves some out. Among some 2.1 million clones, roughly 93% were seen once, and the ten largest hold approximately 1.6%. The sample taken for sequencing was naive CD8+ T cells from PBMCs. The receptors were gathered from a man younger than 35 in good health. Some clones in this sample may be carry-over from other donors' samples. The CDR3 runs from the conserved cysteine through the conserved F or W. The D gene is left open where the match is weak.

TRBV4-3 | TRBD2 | CASSQEVAGISYEQYF
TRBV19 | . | CASSMELGSVDTQYF
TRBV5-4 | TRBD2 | CASSPGLAVSSYNEQFF
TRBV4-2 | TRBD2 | CASSQVRGRRVATGELFF
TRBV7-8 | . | CASSLVDSSEAFF
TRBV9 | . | CASSVTGAWTEAFF
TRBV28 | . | CASSFPEDRKLFF
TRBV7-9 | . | CASSQTTSPGPSGELFF
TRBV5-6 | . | CASSLAYLPNTGELFF
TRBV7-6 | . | CASSGREPLYEQYF
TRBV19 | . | CASSRGVSQPQHF
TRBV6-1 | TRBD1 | CASSEGQGPSYEQYF
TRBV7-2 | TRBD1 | CASRRTGRDSEQYF
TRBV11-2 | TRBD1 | CASSPLDRAFSGANVLTF
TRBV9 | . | CASSPGAVQRPYEQYF
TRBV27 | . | CASSLWSGDTTDTQYF
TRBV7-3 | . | CASSSDSRADTQYF
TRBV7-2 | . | CASSPRTETQYF
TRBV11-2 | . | CASSSRGIKPTWGTEAFF
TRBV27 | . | CASSLRGDPVYEQYF
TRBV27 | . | CASSFLSGTQYF
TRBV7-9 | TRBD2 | CASSLVAGGRVLENIQYF
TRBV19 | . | CASSAASVLPYEQYF